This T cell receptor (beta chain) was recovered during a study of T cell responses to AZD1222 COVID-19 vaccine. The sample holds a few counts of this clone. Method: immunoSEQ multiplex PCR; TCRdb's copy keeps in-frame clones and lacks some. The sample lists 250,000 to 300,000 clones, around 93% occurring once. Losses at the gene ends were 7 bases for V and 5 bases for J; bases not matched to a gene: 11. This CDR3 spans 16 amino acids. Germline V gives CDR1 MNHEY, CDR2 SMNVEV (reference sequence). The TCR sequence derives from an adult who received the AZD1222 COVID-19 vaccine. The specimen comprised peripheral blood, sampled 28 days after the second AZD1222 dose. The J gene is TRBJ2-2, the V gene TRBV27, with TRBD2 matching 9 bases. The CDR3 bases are TGTGCCAGCAATCCCTCTAGTAGCGGGAGAACCGGGGAGCTGTTTTTT. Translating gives CASNPSSSGRTGELFF.